This T cell receptor (beta chain) appears in the sequencing data of a study of identical twins. V was shortened by 3 bases and J by 5 bases, with 9 bases between the two germline ends. Germline assignment: CDR1 SQVTM and CDR2 ANQGSEA. The CDR3 contains 12 residues. TCRdb ran MiXCR on the 5' RACE reads and lists one entry per CDR3 protein. The sample has about 810,000 distinct CDR3 sequences, roughly an eighth seen once. This clonotype came up a few times. The same specimen was also included in a second study, on yellow fever vaccine responses in identical twins. That report adds: A vaccine T cell response that seemed partly convergent and partly personalized was reported in twins.

This chain links TRBV29-1 with TRBJ2-3; D may be TRBD2 (6 bases). The TCR comes from a woman under 30 in good health. Sequencing used PBMCs. Here the CDR3 DNA reads TGCAGCGTTGAGGGACTGGGAGATACGCAGTATTTT. Protein: CSVEGLGDTQYF.